One and the same sample provided the 7 T cell receptor beta chains below, sequenced in a study of shared clonotypes between healthy human individuals. Only in-frame clones appear in the TCRdb table, and some are missing; sequencing was by immunoSEQ multiplex PCR. This sample yields millions of clones, of which 85% to 95% are seen a single time; under 0.15% belongs to the top ten. Sequencing was carried out using naive CD4+ T cells sorted from blood. Described subset: CD45RA+ positively selected. The origin of the receptors is a man younger than 30 in good health.

The chain combines TRBV2 with TRBJ1-4, with D maybe TRBD1 (5 bases). There are 15 residues in the CDR3. Germline V gene data show CDR1 as SNHLY and CDR2 as FYNNEI. V lost 1 base and J 3 bases, leaving 9 bases between the germline ends. Written as DNA, the CDR3 is TGTGCCAGCAGTGAAGGGGGAGGGGCTAATGAAAAACTGTTTTTT. It translates to CASSEGGGANEKLFF.

This clone has more than one count but fewer than ten. The V and J genes are TRBV10-3 and TRBJ2-7; D ambiguous. V lost 7 bases and J lost 2, with 9 bases in between. Per the germline V gene, CDR1 is ENHRY and CDR2 is SYGVKD. The CDR3 runs 12 residues. The CDR3 region has the DNA TGTGCCATCAAGGGCGGCACCTACGAGCAGTACTTC. It is translated as CAIKGGTYEQYF.

This chain uses TRBV6-5 with TRBJ2-7; 8 bases map to TRBD1. The CDR3 totals 12 residues. Per germline, CDR1 MNHEY and CDR2 SVGAGI. The V and J ends lost 5 bases and 7 bases, in that order; junction bases with no gene match: 4. The CDR3 spells CASSRTGWEQYF. The CDR3 DNA follows: TGTGCCAGCAGTAGGACAGGGTGGGAGCAGTACTTC.

J is TRBJ1-1 and V is TRBV6-5; no clear D. This CDR3 is 13 amino acids long. CDR1 and CDR2 from the germline V gene are MNHEY and SVGAGI. V lost 5 bases to trimming and J lost 4 bases, with 11 bases between them. CDR3 in amino acids: CASSPLTLTEAFF. CDR3 DNA sequence: TGTGCCAGCAGTCCCCTCACTCTCACTGAAGCTTTCTTT.

This chain uses TRBV7-2 with TRBJ2-5, with 9 positions matching TRBD2. The CDR3 loop spans 15 amino acids. Unmatched junction bases numbered 8, after V lost 4 bases and J lost 5 bases. Germline loops: CDR1 SGHTA, CDR2 FQGNSA. As DNA, the CDR3 is TGTGCCAGCAGCTCACTAGCGGGTTCCTCTGAGACCCAGTACTTC. This sequence encodes CASSSLAGSSETQYF.

This clone was observed a handful of times. This chain uses TRBV9 with TRBJ2-6; D ambiguous. Trimming removed 0 bases from V and 2 bases from J, with 6 bases in between. The CDR3 extends over 15 amino acids. The germline gives CDR1 SGDLS, CDR2 YYNGEE. This CDR3 reads CASSVDRPGANVLTF. CDR3 DNA: TGTGCCAGCAGCGTAGATAGGCCTGGGGCCAACGTCCTGACTTTC. The variable domain in full, completed from reference TRBV9 and TRBJ2-6, reads DSGVTQTPKHLITATGQRVTLRCSPRSGDLSVYWYQQSLDQGLQFLIQYYNGEERAKGNILERFSAQQFPDLHSELNLSSLELGDSALYFCASSVDRPGANVLTFGAGSRLTVL.

The rearrangement links TRBV30 to TRBJ1-1, with TRBD1 matching 9 bases. The junction had 5 bases not matched to a gene; V was cut back by 0 bases and J by 3 bases. The germline V gene encodes CDR1 GTSNPN and CDR2 SVGIG (reference sequence). The CDR3 has 15 residues. CDR3 DNA sequence: TGTGCCTGGAGTGTATACAGGGGGCTGCACACTGAAGCTTTCTTT. Translated: CAWSVYRGLHTEAFF.